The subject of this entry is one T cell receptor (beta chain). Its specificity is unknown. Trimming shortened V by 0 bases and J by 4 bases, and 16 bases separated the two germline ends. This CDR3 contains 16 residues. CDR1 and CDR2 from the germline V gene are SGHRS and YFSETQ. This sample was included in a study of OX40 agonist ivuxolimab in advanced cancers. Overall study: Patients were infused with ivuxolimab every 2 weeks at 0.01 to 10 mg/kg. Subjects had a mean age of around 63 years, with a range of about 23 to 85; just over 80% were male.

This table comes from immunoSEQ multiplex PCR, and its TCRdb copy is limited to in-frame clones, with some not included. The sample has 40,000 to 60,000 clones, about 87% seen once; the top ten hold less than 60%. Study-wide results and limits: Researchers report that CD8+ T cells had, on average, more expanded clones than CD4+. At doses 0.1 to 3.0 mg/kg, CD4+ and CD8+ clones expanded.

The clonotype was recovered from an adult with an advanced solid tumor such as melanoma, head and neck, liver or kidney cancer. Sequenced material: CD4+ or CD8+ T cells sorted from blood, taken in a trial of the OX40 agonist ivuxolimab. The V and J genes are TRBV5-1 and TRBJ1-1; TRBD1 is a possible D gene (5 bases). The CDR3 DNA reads TGCGCCAGCAGCTTGGATAGTGGGCTAGGGGTCACTGAAGCTTTCTTT. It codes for CASSLDSGLGVTEAFF.